This passage covers 25 T cell receptor beta chains from one sample sequenced in a study of blood T cell repertoires in COVID-19. Profiling relied on immunoSEQ multiplex PCR, and the TCRdb table lists in-frame clones only, not all of them. The sample holds some 180,000 clones, 84% seen once. Sequencing used peripheral blood. These receptor sequences come from a woman aged 80 or over with COVID-19, enrolled during active disease.

The rearrangement links TRBV11-2 to TRBJ2-7; TRBD2 is a possible D gene (6 bases). Looked up from germline, CDR1 is SGHAT and CDR2 is FQNNGV. The CDR3 is made up of 17 amino acids. The V gene lost 5 bases and the J gene lost 0 bases, with 20 bases spanning the gap. CDR3 bases: TGTGCCAGCAGCCTAATATGGGTCGCGGGGAGCTCCTACGAGCAGTACTTC. Protein sequence: CASSLIWVAGSSYEQYF.

The chain carries TRBV24-1 and TRBJ1-5; D might be TRBD1 (6 bases). V lost 3 bases to trimming and J lost 15 bases, with 17 bases between them. The germline CDR1 and CDR2 sequences are KGHDR and SFDVKD. This CDR3 spans 13 amino acids. CDR3 sequence reads: CATSDPRGGPVHF. The CDR3 nucleotides read TGTGCCACCAGTGATCCCCGGGGGGGGCCGGTGCATTTT.

The V gene is TRBV5-1, the J gene TRBJ1-4, with a tentative D call TRBD1 (5 bases). V lost 3 bases, J lost 5 bases, and 20 bases lay in between. CDR3 length: 17 amino acids. Germline V CDR1 and CDR2: SGHRS, YFSETQ. This CDR3 reads CASSWGSIRQKNEKLFF. The DNA of the CDR3 is TGCGCCAGCAGCTGGGGATCCATTCGACAGAAGAATGAAAAACTGTTTTTT.

V gene TRBV11-3 combines with J gene TRBJ1-2, with TRBD1 identical over 8 bases. Germline loops: CDR1 SGHNT, CDR2 YENEEA. Trimming took 4 bases from V and 4 from J; bases not matched to a gene: 11. The CDR3 spans 16 residues. This chain's CDR3 is CASSSTRTGRAYGYTF. CDR3 in DNA: TGTGCCAGCAGCTCAACCAGGACAGGGAGGGCCTATGGCTACACCTTC.

J is TRBJ1-3 and V is TRBV28; tentatively, D is TRBD1 (5 bases). Germline V CDR1 and CDR2: MDHEN, SYDVKM. The V end was cut by 6 bases, the J end by 3 bases, with 9 bases between. The CDR3 spans 13 residues. The CDR3 coding sequence is TGTGCCAGCAGCCGGAGGGGTGGAAACACCATATATTTT. It codes for CASSRRGGNTIYF.

The rearrangement links TRBV5-8 to TRBJ2-3, with TRBD2 matching 13 bases. Germline loops: CDR1 SGHTS, CDR2 YDEGEE. The CDR3 totals 17 residues. Trimming cost V 4 bases and J 5 bases; bases outside gene matches: 10. This CDR3 is CASSVGLAGVVRDTQYF. As DNA, the CDR3 is TGTGCCAGCAGCGTCGGACTAGCGGGAGTGGTTCGAGATACGCAGTATTTT. Full variable domain (remainder filled in from reference TRBV5-8 and TRBJ2-3): EAGVTQSPTHLIKTRGQQATLRCSPISGHTSVYWYQQALGLGLQFLLWYDEGEERNRGNFPPRFSGRQFPNYSSELNVNALELEDSALYLCASSVGLAGVVRDTQYFGPGTRLTVL.

This rearrangement joins TRBV13 to TRBJ2-2; 12 nucleotides line up with TRBD2. The CDR3 length is 17 residues. The germline V gene has CDR1 PRHDT and CDR2 FYEKMQ (reference sequence). V lost 5 bases to trimming and J lost 7 bases; unmatched junction nucleotides: 11. CDR3 sequence reads: CASSDLWTSGTDGELFF. CDR3 nucleotides: TGTGCCAGCAGCGACTTATGGACTAGCGGGACCGACGGGGAGCTGTTTTTT.

The chain employs TRBV5-1 and TRBJ2-3; 9 bases are shared with TRBD1. Germline V gene data show CDR1 as SGHRS and CDR2 as YFSETQ. V dropped 0 bases and J dropped 3; count of bases not matched to a gene: 8. CDR3 length: 17 residues. The DNA for the CDR3 is TGCGCCAGCAGCTTGGACCCCACAGGGGGCGCGACAGATACGCAGTATTTT. Encoded protein: CASSLDPTGGATDTQYF.

This chain joins TRBV13 and TRBJ2-7; no clear D. This CDR3 region has 14 residues. The germline V gene encodes CDR1 PRHDT and CDR2 FYEKMQ (reference sequence). The V end was cut by 5 bases, the J end by 2 bases, with 13 bases between. CDR3 coding DNA: TGTGCCAGCAGCCGAGACCCCCGGGCCTACGAGCAGTACTTC. It is translated as CASSRDPRAYEQYF.

The chain has TRBV6-5 and TRBJ2-2, with D possibly being TRBD1 (6 bases). The CDR3 runs 15 residues. Trimming removed 6 bases at V and 7 bases at J, with 18 bases between. CDR1 and CDR2 from the germline V gene are MNHEY and SVGAGI. CDR3 in DNA: TGTGCCAGCAGCACTACCGGGACATGGGGCGGGGAGCTGTTTTTT. This encodes CASSTTGTWGGELFF.

The chain is built from TRBV9 and TRBJ1-4; D may be TRBD1 (5 bases). The CDR3 length is 16 residues. The ends were cut back, 0 bases at V and 8 bases at J, with 17 bases in the middle. Per the germline V gene, CDR1 is SGDLS and CDR2 is YYNGEE. Here the CDR3 DNA reads TGTGCCAGCAGCGTAGCTCCGGCAGGGCGGTTCGAAAAACTGTTTTTT. Protein sequence: CASSVAPAGRFEKLFF.

The chain joins TRBV12-3 or TRBV12-4 to TRBJ2-1, with D possibly being TRBD2 (5 bases). The V end was cut by 5 bases, the J end by 9 bases, with 11 bases between. The CDR3 contains 12 residues. The CDR3 protein is CASSPLRGEQFF. CDR3 in DNA: TGTGCCAGCAGTCCCCTCCGGGGTGAGCAGTTCTTC.

The genes are TRBV10-3 and TRBJ2-1, with 10 nucleotides matching TRBD2. This CDR3 contains 14 residues. Germline lookup yields CDR1 ENHRY and CDR2 SYGVKD. With V trimmed by 5 bases and J by 5 bases, 3 bases remained unmatched. The CDR3 loop is CAISQREGHNEQFF. CDR3 nucleotide sequence: TGTGCCATCAGTCAGCGGGAGGGACACAATGAGCAGTTCTTC.

CDR3 nucleotides: TGTGCCAGCAGTCCCCGGGGGGGGCGGGGAGATACGCAGTATTTT. It yields the protein CASSPRGGRGDTQYF. The chain has TRBV6-5 and TRBJ2-3; 8 positions agree with TRBD2. This CDR3 spans 15 amino acids. V shed 5 bases, J shed 5 bases, and the junction held 9 bases outside the gene matches. Germline V lookup: CDR1 MNHEY, CDR2 SVGAGI.

This clone was seen only once. J is TRBJ2-5 and V is TRBV19; TRBD2 aligns across 7 bases. CDR3 size: 15 residues. The V and J ends lost 5 bases and 2 bases, in that order; junction bases with no gene match: 8. Germline-derived CDR1 and CDR2 are LNHDA and SQIVND (reference sequence). CDR3 DNA sequence: TGTGCCAGTAGTGGTCTTGCGGGGGAACAAGAGACCCAGTACTTC. The encoded protein is CASSGLAGEQETQYF.

The chain has TRBV7-9 and TRBJ1-3; 7 bases are a match to TRBD1. V shed 6 bases and J 2 bases; nucleotides not matched to a gene: 7. Per the germline V gene, CDR1 is SEHNR and CDR2 is FQNEAQ (reference sequence). This CDR3 is built from 15 residues. The CDR3 DNA reads as TGTGCCAGCAGAAGTACAGGGGTCCCTGGAAACACCATATATTTT. Its protein is CASRSTGVPGNTIYF.

This rearrangement joins TRBV24-1 to TRBJ1-2; TRBD1 agrees at 12 bases. Germline V gene lookup returns CDR1 KGHDR and CDR2 SFDVKD. The CDR3 consists of 18 residues. The trim removed 3 bases at V and 0 bases at J, leaving 7 bases unmatched. The CDR3 sequence: CATSDPGTGGPPNYGYTF. The DNA of the CDR3 is TGTGCCACCAGTGATCCCGGGACAGGGGGCCCCCCTAACTATGGCTACACCTTC.

This clone was counted between two and nine times. V and J are TRBV2 and TRBJ2-7, with a possible D match to TRBD1 (6 bases). The CDR3 has 15 amino acids. Germline V gene lookup returns CDR1 SNHLY and CDR2 FYNNEI. V gave up 2 bases and J gave up 1 base, with 12 bases separating them. CDR3 loop: CASSEYREVSYEQYF. CDR3 DNA: TGTGCCAGCAGTGAATACAGGGAAGTTTCCTACGAGCAGTACTTC. Combining the CDR3 with reference TRBV2 and TRBJ2-7 gives the whole variable domain EPEVTQTPSHQVTQMGQEVILRCVPISNHLYFYWYRQILGQKVEFLVSFYNNEISEKSEIFDDQFSVERPDGSNFTLKIRSTKLEDSAMYFCASSEYREVSYEQYFGPGTRLTVT.

The J gene is TRBJ2-1, the V gene TRBV5-6; D possibly corresponds to TRBD2 (5 bases). V shed 6 bases and J shed 0 bases, with 13 bases lying between them. The germline CDR1 and CDR2 sequences are SGHDT and YYEEEE. This CDR3 region has 15 residues. CDR3: CASNLPGNSYNEQFF. The CDR3 DNA reads TGTGCCAGCAATCTACCGGGAAACTCCTACAATGAGCAGTTCTTC.

This clone was observed a few times. This chain uses TRBV29-1 with TRBJ1-1, with unresolved D. Germline V gene data show CDR1 as SQVTM and CDR2 as ANQGSEA. The V and J ends lost 3 bases and 4 bases respectively, with 9 bases between them. The CDR3 loop spans 12 amino acids. CDR3 coding DNA: TGCAGCGTTGATTACAGTCTCACTGAAGCTTTCTTT. This encodes CSVDYSLTEAFF.

The V call is TRBV18, the J call TRBJ2-2, with D maybe TRBD2 (6 bases). The CDR3 has 17 residues. V lost 2 bases to trimming and J lost 5 bases, with 18 bases between them. The germline V gene has CDR1 KGHSH and CDR2 LQKENI. The CDR3 here is CASSPSPGLRGTGELFF. CDR3 DNA sequence: TGTGCCAGCTCACCAAGTCCGGGACTCCGAGGGACCGGGGAGCTGTTTTTT.

The chain joins TRBV25-1 to TRBJ1-6; possible D gene TRBD1, 5 bases. Germline V gene lookup returns CDR1 MGHDK and CDR2 SYGVNS. The CDR3 consists of 18 residues. The V and J ends lost 6 bases and 11 bases respectively, with 29 bases between them. CDR3 coding DNA: TGTGCCAGCAGGGGGCGGGGACTGGGCCGGGATTTTTGGACACCCCTCCACTTT. Protein sequence: CASRGRGLGRDFWTPLHF.

This chain connects TRBV28 to TRBJ1-6; 7 bases agree with TRBD1. This CDR3 is built from 15 residues. Germline V gives CDR1 MDHEN, CDR2 SYDVKM. The V and J ends lost 5 bases and 7 bases, in that order; junction bases with no gene match: 8. The CDR3 DNA reads as TGTGCCAGCAGTCAACGACAGGGCCCCAATTCACCCCTCCACTTT. It specifies CASSQRQGPNSPLHF.

This clone was detected only a few times. The CDR3 loop reads CSVPRGTGGEKLFF. The DNA of the CDR3 is TGCAGCGTTCCCCGTGGGACAGGTGGGGAAAAACTGTTTTTT. The J gene is TRBJ1-4, the V gene TRBV29-1; 8 nucleotides match TRBD1. From germline, CDR1 is SQVTM and CDR2 ANQGSEA. The V gene end was trimmed by 5 bases and the J gene end by 8 bases; junction bases not matched to a gene: 10. CDR3 length: 14 amino acids.

The V and J genes are TRBV28 and TRBJ2-7, with no clear D. Deletions cut 3 bases from V and 4 bases from J, with 10 bases between. This CDR3 has 13 amino acids. Germline V gives CDR1 MDHEN, CDR2 SYDVKM. This CDR3 reads CASSLPQLYEQYF. The CDR3 nucleotides are TGTGCCAGCAGTTTGCCACAGCTTTACGAGCAGTACTTC.